This T cell receptor (beta chain) was identified during a study of T cell clonotyping in hematopoietic cell transplantation. In the case of this clone: What it binds is unknown.

TCRdb's table, derived via immunoSEQ multiplex PCR, lists solely in-frame clones and lacks some. The sample lists 13,000 or so clones; approximately 68% were seen once. Between the trimmed V and J ends, which lost 0 bases and 4 bases, there was a span of 15 bases. This CDR3 has 16 amino acids. Germline-derived CDR1 and CDR2 are SGHDN and FVKESK. Study observations and caveats: Cells were unsorted, so CD4 and CD8 contributions were not separated.

Material: peripheral blood mononuclear cells, obtained 180 days after allogeneic stem cell transplant. The chain is built from TRBV14 and TRBJ1-2; a possible D gene is TRBD1 (5 bases). The clonotype comes from a male patient aged 55 to 70 who had an allogeneic stem cell transplant from an unrelated donor, so the T cells may come from the graft donor. Some clones in this sample may be carry-over from other donors' samples. The CDR3 DNA sequence: TGTGCCAGCAGCCAAGATCCCGGGGCAGCGGGCTATGGCTACACCTTC. This codes for CASSQDPGAAGYGYTF.